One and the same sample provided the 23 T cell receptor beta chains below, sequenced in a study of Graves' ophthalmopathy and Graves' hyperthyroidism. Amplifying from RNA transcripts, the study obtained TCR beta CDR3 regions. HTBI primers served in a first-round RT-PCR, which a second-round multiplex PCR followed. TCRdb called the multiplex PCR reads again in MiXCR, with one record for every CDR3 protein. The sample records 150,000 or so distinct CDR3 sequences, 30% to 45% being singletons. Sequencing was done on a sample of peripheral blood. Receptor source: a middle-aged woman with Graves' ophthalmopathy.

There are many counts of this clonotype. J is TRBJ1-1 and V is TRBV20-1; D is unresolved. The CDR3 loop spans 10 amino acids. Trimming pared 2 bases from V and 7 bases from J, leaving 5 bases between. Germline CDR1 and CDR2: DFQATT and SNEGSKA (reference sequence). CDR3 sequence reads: CSARQDEAFF. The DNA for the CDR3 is TGCAGTGCTAGACAAGATGAAGCTTTCTTT.

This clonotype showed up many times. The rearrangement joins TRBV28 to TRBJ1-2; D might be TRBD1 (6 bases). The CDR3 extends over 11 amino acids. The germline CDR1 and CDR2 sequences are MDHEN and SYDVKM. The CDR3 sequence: CAGGGHYGYTF. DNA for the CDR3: TGTGCAGGGGGGGGGCACTATGGCTACACCTTC.

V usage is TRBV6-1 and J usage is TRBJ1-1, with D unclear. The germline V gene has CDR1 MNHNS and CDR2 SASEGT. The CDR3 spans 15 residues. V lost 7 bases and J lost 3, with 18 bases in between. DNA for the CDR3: TGTGCCAGCAAATGGACGAGTGATAAGTACACTGAAGCTTTCTTT. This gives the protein CASKWTSDKYTEAFF.

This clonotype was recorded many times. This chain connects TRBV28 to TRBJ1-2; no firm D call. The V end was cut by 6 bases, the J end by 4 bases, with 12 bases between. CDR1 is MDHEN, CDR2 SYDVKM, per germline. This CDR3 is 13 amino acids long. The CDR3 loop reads CASSPGQFYGYTF. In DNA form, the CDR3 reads TGTGCCAGCAGCCCCGGGCAGTTCTATGGCTACACCTTC.

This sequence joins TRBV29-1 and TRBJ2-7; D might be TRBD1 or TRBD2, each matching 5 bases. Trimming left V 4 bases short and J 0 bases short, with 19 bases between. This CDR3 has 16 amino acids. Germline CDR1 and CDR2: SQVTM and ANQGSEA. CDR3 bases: TGCAGCGTTGCACCCGCCGGGACCTCTAACTCCTACGAGCAGTACTTC. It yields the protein CSVAPAGTSNSYEQYF.

Here the CDR3 reads CASRDRGLGNTEAFF. For the CDR3, the DNA is TGTGCCAGCAGGGACAGGGGGCTTGGAAACACTGAAGCTTTCTTT. This chain uses TRBV6-1 with TRBJ1-1, with 11 bases matching TRBD1. V lost 6 bases, J lost 2 bases, and 5 bases stayed unmatched. Germline V gene data show CDR1 as MNHNS and CDR2 as SASEGT. CDR3 size: 15 residues.

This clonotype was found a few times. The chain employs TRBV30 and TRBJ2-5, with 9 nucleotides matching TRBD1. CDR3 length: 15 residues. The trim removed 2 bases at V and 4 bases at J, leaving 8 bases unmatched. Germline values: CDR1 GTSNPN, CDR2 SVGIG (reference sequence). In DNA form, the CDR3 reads TGTGCCTGGAGTCCGAAAACAGGGGGCGGAGAGACCCAGTACTTC. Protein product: CAWSPKTGGGETQYF. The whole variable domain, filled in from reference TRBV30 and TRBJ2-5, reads SQTIHQWPATLVQPVGSPLSLECTVEGTSNPNLYWYRQAAGRGLQLLFYSVGIGQISSEVPQNLSASRPQDRQFILSSKKLLLSDSGFYLCAWSPKTGGGETQYFGPGTRLLVL.

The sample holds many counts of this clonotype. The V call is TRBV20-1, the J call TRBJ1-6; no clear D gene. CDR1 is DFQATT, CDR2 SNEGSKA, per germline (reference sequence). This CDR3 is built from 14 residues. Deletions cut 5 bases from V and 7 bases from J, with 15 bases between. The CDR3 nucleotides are TGCAGTGCTCAGAAGACTGACAAAAATTCACCCCTCCACTTT. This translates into CSAQKTDKNSPLHF.

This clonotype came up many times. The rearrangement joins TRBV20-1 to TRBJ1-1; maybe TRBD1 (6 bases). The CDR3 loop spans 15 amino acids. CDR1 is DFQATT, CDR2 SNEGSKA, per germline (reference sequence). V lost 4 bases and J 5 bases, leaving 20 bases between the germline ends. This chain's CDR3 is CSAIPPRGGRTEAFF. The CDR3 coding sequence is TGCAGTGCTATCCCACCTAGGGGGGGCAGGACTGAAGCTTTCTTT.

In nucleotides, the CDR3 is TGTGCCAGCAGTTTACCCCCCTGGACAGGGGAGATCACCGGGGAGCTGTTTTTT. It encodes CASSLPPWTGEITGELFF. The chain uses TRBV28 and TRBJ2-2; 9 bases align to TRBD1. The CDR3 contains 18 residues. Germline V lookup: CDR1 MDHEN, CDR2 SYDVKM. The V and J ends lost 2 bases and 4 bases, in that order; junction bases with no gene match: 11. The full variable domain, rest sourced from reference TRBV28 and TRBJ2-2, is DVKVTQSSRYLVKRTGEKVFLECVQDMDHENMFWYRQDPGLGLRLIYFSYDVKMKEKGDIPEGYSVSREKKERFSLILESASTNQTSMYLCASSLPPWTGEITGELFFGEGSRLTVL.

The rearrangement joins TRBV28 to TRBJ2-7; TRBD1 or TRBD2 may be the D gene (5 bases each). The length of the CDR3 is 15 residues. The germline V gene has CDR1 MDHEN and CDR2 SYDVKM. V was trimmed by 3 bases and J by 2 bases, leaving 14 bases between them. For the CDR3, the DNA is TGTGCCAGCAGTTTTGGGGCGCGGGTTCCCTACGAGCAGTACTTC. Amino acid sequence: CASSFGARVPYEQYF.

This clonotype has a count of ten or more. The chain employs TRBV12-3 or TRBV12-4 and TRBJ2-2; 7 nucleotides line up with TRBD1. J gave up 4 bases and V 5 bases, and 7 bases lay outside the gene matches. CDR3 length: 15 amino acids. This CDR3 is CASSVRQGSTGELFF. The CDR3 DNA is TGTGCCAGCAGTGTCCGACAGGGTAGCACCGGGGAGCTGTTTTTT.

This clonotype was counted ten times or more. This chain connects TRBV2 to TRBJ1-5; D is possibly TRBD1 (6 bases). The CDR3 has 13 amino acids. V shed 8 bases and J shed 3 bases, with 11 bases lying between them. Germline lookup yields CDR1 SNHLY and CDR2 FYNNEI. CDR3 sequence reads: CASRQVINQPQHF. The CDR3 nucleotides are TGTGCCAGCCGACAGGTCATCAATCAGCCCCAGCATTTT. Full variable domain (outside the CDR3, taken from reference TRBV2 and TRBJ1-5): EPEVTQTPSHQVTQMGQEVILRCVPISNHLYFYWYRQILGQKVEFLVSFYNNEISEKSEIFDDQFSVERPDGSNFTLKIRSTKLEDSAMYFCASRQVINQPQHFGDGTRLSIL.

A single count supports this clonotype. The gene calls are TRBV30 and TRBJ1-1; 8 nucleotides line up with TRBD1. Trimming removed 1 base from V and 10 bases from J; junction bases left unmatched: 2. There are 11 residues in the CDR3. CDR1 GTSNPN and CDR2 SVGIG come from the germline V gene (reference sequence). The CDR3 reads CAWSAQGAAFF. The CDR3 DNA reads TGTGCCTGGAGTGCCCAGGGGGCAGCTTTCTTT.

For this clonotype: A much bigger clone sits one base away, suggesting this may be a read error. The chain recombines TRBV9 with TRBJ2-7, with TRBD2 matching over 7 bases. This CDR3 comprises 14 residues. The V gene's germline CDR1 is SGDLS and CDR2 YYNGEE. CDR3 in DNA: TGTGCCAGCAGCGTAGAGACGGGGGGAGGGGAGCAGTGCTTC. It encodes CASSVETGGGEQCF. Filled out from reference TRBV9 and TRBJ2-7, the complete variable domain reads DSGVTQTPKHLITATGQRVTLRCSPRSGDLSVYWYQQSLDQGLQFLIQYYNGEERAKGNILERFSAQQFPDLHSELNLSSLELGDSALYFCASSVETGGGEQCFGPGTRLTVT.

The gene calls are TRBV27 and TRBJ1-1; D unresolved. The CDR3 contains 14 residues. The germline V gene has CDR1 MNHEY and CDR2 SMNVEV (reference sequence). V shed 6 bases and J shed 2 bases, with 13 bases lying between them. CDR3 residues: CASRDPYPNTEAFF. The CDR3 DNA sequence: TGTGCCAGCAGGGACCCATACCCTAACACTGAAGCTTTCTTT.

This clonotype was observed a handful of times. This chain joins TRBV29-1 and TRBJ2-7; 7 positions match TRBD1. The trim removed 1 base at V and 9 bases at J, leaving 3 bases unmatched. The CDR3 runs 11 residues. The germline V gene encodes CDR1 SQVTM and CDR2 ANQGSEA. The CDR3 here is CSVEGTGRQYF. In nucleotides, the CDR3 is TGCAGCGTTGAAGGGACAGGCCGGCAGTACTTC.

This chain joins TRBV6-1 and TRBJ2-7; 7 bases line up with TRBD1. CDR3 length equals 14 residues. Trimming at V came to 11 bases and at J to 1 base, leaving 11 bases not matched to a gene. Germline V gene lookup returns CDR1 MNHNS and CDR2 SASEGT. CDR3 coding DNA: TGTGCCGCTGAGGGTCCAGGGGGATCCTACGAGCAGTACTTC. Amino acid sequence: CAAEGPGGSYEQYF.

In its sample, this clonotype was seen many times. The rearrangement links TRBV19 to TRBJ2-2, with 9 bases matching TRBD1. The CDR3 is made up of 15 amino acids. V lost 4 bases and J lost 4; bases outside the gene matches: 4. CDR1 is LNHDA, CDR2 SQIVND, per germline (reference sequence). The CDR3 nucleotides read TGTGCCAGTAGTAAGGGGGACAGGGTCACCGGGGAGCTGTTTTTT. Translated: CASSKGDRVTGELFF.

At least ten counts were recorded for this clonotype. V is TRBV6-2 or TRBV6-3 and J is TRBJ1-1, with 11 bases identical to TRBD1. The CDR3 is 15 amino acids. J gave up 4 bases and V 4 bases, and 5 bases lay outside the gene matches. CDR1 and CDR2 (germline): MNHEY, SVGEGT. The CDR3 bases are TGTGCCAGCAGTTCATGGACAGGGGGCCGCACTGAAGCTTTCTTT. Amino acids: CASSSWTGGRTEAFF.

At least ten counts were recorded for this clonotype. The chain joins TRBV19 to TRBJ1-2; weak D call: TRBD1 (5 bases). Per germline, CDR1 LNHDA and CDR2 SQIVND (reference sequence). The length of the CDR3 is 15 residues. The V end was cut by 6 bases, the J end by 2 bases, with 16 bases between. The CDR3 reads CASRRNRDGNYGYTF. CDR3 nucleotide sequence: TGTGCCAGTAGACGAAACCGGGACGGAAACTATGGCTACACCTTC. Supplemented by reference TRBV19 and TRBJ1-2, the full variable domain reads DGGITQSPKYLFRKEGQNVTLSCEQNLNHDAMYWYRQDPGQGLRLIYYSQIVNDFQKGDIAEGYSVSREKKESFPLTVTSAQKNPTAFYLCASRRNRDGNYGYTFGSGTRLTVV.

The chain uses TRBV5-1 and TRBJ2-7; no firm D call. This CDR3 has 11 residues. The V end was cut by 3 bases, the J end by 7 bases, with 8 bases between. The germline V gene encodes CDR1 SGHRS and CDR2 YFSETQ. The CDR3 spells CASSWGEEQYF. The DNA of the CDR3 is TGCGCCAGCAGCTGGGGTGAGGAGCAGTACTTC.

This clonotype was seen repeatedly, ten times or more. The CDR3 here is CASSLIGLIYGYTF. The DNA of the CDR3 is TGTGCCAGCAGTTTAATAGGACTAATATATGGCTACACCTTC. This chain connects TRBV12-3 or TRBV12-4 to TRBJ1-2; D remains ambiguous. This CDR3 spans 14 amino acids. Trimming removed 2 bases from V and 5 bases from J, with 12 bases in between.